A single sample gave rise to the 10 T cell receptor beta chains below, sequenced in a study of cytotoxic CD8 clonotypes in ibrutinib-treated CLL. Sequenced by immunoSEQ multiplex PCR; TCRdb stores in-frame clones only, minus some. The sample records some 120,000 clones, around four fifths being singletons. This specimen was PBMCs, taken after 24 months of ibrutinib treatment. All receptors derive from a human donor with chronic lymphocytic leukemia.

This chain uses TRBV18 with TRBJ1-1; unclear D gene. Between the trimmed V and J ends, which lost 3 bases and 0 bases, there was a span of 5 bases. The CDR3 runs 13 residues. The germline CDR1 and CDR2 sequences are KGHSH and LQKENI. For the CDR3, the DNA is TGTGCCAGCTCACCTACAGTGAACACTGAAGCTTTCTTT. Translation: CASSPTVNTEAFF.

This clone has just a few counts. The chain couples TRBV19 to TRBJ1-4; D is perhaps TRBD1 (5 bases). V was shortened by 7 bases and J by 7 bases, with 16 bases between the two germline ends. Germline CDR1 reads LNHDA; CDR2 reads SQIVND (reference sequence). This CDR3 is built from 14 residues. The DNA for the CDR3 is TGTGCCAGTACCCAAGGGGCGGATCCTGAAAAACTGTTTTTT. Translating it yields CASTQGADPEKLFF.

The chain joins TRBV5-4 to TRBJ2-7, with D unresolved. CDR1 is SGHNT, CDR2 YYREEE, per germline (reference sequence). This CDR3 has 13 amino acids. The V and J ends lost 1 base and 4 bases respectively, with 9 bases between them. CDR3 in DNA: TGTGCCAGCAGCTTGTATTTCGATTACGAGCAGTACTTC. Translation: CASSLYFDYEQYF.

This clone showed up just once. V usage is TRBV23-1 and J usage is TRBJ1-6, with unresolved D. TRBV23-1 is an ORF for which the function is uncertain. The CDR3 runs to 18 residues. Trimming took off 2 bases at V and 6 bases at J, with 20 bases between the two ends. For the CDR3, the DNA is TGCGCCAGCAGTCAAAGCCGCCCTGGGGTAGATCCTAATTCACCCCTCCACTTT. Amino acids: CASSQSRPGVDPNSPLHF.

The rearrangement links TRBV10-1 to TRBJ1-2; 7 positions match TRBD1. The trim removed 6 bases at V and 11 bases at J, leaving 9 bases unmatched. Germline lookup yields CDR1 WNHNN and CDR2 SYGVQD (reference sequence). The CDR3 spans 12 residues. CDR3 nucleotides: TGCGCCAGCAGGAATCGACAGGGTGGGTACACCTTC. This encodes CASRNRQGGYTF.

DNA of the CDR3: TGTGCCAGCAGTTACTCTCGGGAACAAGAGACCCAGTACTTC. Translated: CASSYSREQETQYF. This rearrangement joins TRBV6-5 to TRBJ2-5, with TRBD2 as a possible D gene (5 bases). Trimming shortened V by 0 bases and J by 2 bases, and 7 bases separated the two germline ends. Per the germline V gene, CDR1 is MNHEY and CDR2 is SVGAGI. This CDR3 is built from 14 residues.

This clone has just a few counts. This CDR3 is also generated by other DNA sequences in the sample. The chain has TRBV15 and TRBJ2-7; TRBD2 is a possible D gene (7 bases). The ends were cut back, 8 bases at V and 0 bases at J, with 14 bases in the middle. The CDR3 contains 14 residues. CDR1 is LNHNV and CDR2 is YYDKDF in the germline V gene (reference sequence). CDR3 DNA sequence: TGTGCCACCGGTAGGGGGGGAGACTCCTACGAGCAGTACTTC. This gives the protein CATGRGGDSYEQYF.

This clone showed up just a few times. This chain connects TRBV11-2 to TRBJ1-2; no clear D gene. Deletions cut 0 bases from V and 3 bases from J, with 5 bases between. Germline V gene lookup returns CDR1 SGHAT and CDR2 FQNNGV. The CDR3 runs to 13 residues. The CDR3 DNA reads TGTGCCAGCAGCTTAGACAGTTACTATGGCTACACCTTC. Residues: CASSLDSYYGYTF.

CDR3 loop: CAWSTPSGNTIYF. For the CDR3, the DNA is TGTGCCTGGAGCACACCCTCTGGAAACACCATATATTTT. The chain couples TRBV30 to TRBJ1-3; D gene unclear. The CDR3 has 13 amino acids. The V and J ends lost 3 bases and 0 bases respectively, with 6 bases between them. Germline lookup yields CDR1 GTSNPN and CDR2 SVGIG (reference sequence).

This chain joins TRBV7-2 and TRBJ1-5, with 8 bases that match TRBD1. The CDR3 covers 15 residues. The V gene end was trimmed by 4 bases and the J gene end by 4 bases; junction bases not matched to a gene: 6. The germline gives CDR1 SGHTA, CDR2 FQGNSA. The CDR3 coding sequence is TGTGCCAGCAGCTGGACAGGGATGGGAAATCAGCCCCAGCATTTT. This sequence encodes CASSWTGMGNQPQHF.